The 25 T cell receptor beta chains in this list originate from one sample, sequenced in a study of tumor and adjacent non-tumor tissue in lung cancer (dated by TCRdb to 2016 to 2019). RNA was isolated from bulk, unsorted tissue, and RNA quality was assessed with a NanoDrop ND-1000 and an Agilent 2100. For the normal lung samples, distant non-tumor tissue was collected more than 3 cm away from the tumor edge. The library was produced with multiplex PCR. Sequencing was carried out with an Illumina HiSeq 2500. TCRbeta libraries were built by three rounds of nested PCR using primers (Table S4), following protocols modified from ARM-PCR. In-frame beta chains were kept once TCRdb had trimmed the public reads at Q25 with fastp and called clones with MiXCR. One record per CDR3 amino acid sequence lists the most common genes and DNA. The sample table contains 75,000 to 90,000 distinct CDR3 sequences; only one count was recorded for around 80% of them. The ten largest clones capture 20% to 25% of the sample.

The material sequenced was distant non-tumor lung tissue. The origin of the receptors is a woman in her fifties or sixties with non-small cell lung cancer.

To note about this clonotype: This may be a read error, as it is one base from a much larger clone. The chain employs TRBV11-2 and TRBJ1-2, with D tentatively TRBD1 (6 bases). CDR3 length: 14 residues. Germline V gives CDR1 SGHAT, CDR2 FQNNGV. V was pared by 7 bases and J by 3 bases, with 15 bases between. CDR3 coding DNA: TGTGCCAGCATGCTAGGGGGGGTGGACTATGGCTACACCTTC. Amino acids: CASMLGGVDYGYTF.

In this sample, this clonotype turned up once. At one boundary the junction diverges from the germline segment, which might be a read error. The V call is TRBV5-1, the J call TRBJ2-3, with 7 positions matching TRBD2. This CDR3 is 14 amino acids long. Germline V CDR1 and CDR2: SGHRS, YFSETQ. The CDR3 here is CASGLGDYTDTQYF. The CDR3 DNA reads TGCGCCAGCGGCTTGGGGGACTACACAGATACGCAGTATTTT.

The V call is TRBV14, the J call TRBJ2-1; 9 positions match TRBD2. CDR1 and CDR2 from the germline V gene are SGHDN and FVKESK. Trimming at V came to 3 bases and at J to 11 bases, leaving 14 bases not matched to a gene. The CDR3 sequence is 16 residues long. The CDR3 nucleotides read TGTGCCAGCAGCCATATAGCGGGAGTTGTATACACTCAGCAGTTCTTC. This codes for CASSHIAGVVYTQQFF.

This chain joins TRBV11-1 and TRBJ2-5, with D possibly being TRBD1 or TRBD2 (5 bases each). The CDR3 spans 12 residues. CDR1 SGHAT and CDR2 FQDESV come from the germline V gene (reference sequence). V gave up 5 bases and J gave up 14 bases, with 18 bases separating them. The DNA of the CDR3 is TGTGCCAGCAGCCCGACGGGGCAGGGCCATTACTTC. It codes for CASSPTGQGHYF.

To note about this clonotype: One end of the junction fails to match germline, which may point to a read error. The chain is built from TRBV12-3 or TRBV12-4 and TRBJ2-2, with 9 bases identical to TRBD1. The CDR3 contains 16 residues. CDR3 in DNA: TGTGCCAACAATTTAGGGACAGGGACAAACATCGGGGAGCTGTTTTTC. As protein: CANNLGTGTNIGELFF.

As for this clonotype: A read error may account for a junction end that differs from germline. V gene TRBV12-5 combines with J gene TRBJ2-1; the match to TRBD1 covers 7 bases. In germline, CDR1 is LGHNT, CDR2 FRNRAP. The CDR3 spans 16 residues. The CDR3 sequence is CANGSSSGGRNNEQFF. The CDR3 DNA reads TGTGCTAATGGTTCATCCTCAGGGGGTAGAAACAATGAGCAGTTCTTC.

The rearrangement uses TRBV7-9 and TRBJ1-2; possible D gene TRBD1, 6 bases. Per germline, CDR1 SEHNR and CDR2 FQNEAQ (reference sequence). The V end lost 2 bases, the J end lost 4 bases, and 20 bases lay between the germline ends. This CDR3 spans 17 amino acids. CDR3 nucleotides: TGTGCCAGCAGCTTATTCCCGGACAGCCCATCTTTCTATGGCTACACCTTC. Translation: CASSLFPDSPSFYGYTF.

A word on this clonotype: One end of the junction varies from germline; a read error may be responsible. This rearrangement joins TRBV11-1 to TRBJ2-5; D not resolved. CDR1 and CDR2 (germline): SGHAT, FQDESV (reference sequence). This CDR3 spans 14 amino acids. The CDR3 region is CASSKDTYQETHYF. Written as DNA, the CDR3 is TGTGCCAGCAGCAAAGACACGTACCAAGAGACCCACTACTTC.

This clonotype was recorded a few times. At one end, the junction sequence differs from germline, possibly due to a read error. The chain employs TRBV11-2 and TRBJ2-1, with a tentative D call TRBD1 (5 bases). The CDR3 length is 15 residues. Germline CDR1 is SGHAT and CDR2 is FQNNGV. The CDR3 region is CASSPGLSSYNDQLF. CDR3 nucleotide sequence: TGTGCCAGCAGCCCAGGGCTCAGCTCCTACAATGACCAGCTCTTC.

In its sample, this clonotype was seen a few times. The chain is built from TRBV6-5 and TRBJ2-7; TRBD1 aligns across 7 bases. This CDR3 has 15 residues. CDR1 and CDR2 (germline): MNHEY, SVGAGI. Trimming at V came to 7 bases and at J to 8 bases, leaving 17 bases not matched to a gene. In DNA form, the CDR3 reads TGTGCCAGCACCGCACTCGGTAGGGGGCAAGGAAAGCAGTACTTC. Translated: CASTALGRGQGKQYF.

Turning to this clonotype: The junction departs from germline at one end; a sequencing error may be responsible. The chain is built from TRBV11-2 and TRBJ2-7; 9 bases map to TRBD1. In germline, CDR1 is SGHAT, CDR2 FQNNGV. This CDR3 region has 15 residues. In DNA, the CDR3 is TGTACCAGCAGCACCGGGACAGGGCGCACCTATAAGCGGTACTTC. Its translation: CTSSTGTGRTYKRYF.

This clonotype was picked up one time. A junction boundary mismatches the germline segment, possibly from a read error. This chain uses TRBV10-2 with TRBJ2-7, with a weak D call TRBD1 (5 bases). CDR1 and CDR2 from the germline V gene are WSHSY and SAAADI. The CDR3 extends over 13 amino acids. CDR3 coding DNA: TGCACCAGCAGTGATCGGCAGGGATACGAACAGTACTTC. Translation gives CTSSDRQGYEQYF.

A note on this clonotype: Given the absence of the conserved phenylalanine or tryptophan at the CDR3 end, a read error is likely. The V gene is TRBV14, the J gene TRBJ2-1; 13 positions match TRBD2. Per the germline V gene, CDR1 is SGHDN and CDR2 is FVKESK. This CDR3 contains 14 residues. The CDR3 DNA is TGTGCCAGCAGCGAAGAACGACTAGCGGGGGGGCAGTTCATC. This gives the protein CASSEERLAGGQFI.

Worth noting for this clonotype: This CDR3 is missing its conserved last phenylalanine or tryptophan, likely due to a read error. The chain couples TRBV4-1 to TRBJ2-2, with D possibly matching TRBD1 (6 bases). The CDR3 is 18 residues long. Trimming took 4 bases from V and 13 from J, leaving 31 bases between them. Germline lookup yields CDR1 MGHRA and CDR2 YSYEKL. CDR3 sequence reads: CASSRQDQGWGPSWGLFL. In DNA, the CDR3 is TGCGCCAGCAGCCGCCAAGATCAAGGTTGGGGGCCAAGCTGGGGGCTGTTTTTA.

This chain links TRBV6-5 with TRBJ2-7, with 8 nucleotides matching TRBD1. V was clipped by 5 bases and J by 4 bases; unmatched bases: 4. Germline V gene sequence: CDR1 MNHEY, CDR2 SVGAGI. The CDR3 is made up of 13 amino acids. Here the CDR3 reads CASSQNRGYEQYF. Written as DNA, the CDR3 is TGTGCCAGCAGTCAGAACAGGGGGTACGAGCAGTACTTC.

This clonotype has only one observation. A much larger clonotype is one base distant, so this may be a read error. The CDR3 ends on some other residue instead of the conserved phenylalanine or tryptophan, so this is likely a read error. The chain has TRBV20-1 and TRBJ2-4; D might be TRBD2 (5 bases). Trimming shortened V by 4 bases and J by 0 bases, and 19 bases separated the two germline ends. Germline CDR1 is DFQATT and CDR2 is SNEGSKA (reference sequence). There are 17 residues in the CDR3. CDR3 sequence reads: CSAIDARGGLAKNIQYY. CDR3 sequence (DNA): TGCAGTGCTATAGATGCCCGCGGAGGACTAGCCAAAAACATTCAGTACTAC.

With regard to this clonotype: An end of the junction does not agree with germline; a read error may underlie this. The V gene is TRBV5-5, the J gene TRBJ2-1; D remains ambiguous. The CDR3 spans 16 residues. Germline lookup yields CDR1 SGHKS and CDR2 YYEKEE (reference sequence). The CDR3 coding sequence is TGTGTCAGCAGCGTCCTATGGCCCTCCATGGACAATGAGCAGTTCTTC. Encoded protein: CVSSVLWPSMDNEQFF.

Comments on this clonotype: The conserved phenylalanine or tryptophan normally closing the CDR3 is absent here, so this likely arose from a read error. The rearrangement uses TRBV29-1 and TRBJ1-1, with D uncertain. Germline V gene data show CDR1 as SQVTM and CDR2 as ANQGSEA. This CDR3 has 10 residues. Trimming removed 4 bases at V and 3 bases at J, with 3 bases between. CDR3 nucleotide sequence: TGCAGCGTTGGAGACACTGAAGCTTTCTTA. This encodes CSVGDTEAFL.

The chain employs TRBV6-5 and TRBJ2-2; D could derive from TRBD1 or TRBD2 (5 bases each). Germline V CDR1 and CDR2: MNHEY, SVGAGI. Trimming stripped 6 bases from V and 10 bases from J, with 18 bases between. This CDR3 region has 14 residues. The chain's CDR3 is CASRGGLDTMELFF. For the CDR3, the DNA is TGTGCCAGCAGAGGCGGGTTGGACACCATGGAGCTGTTTTTT.

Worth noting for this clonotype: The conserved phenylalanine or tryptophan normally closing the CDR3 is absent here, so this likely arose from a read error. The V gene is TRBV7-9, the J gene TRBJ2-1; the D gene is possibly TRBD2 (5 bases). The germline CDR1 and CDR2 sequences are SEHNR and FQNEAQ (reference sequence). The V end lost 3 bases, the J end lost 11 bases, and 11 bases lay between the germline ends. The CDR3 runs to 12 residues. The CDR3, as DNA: TGTGCCAGCAGCTTCCTTCCCGGGAAGCAGTTCCTC. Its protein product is CASSFLPGKQFL.

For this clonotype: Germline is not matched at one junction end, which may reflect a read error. CDR3 DNA: TGTGCCACCAGCCAATATATGGCAGTTACCCAGAATACGCAGTATTTT. Translating it yields CATSQYMAVTQNTQYF. This rearrangement joins TRBV4-2 to TRBJ2-3; D not resolved. The CDR3 loop spans 16 amino acids. Germline V gene data show CDR1 as LGHNA and CDR2 as YNFKEQ.

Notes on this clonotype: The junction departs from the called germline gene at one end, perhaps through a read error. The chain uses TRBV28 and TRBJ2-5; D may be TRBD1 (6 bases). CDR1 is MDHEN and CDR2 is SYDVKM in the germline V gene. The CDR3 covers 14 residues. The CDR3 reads CANSLSRGQETQYF. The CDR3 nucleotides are TGTGCCAACAGTTTATCTAGGGGGCAAGAGACCCAGTACTTC.

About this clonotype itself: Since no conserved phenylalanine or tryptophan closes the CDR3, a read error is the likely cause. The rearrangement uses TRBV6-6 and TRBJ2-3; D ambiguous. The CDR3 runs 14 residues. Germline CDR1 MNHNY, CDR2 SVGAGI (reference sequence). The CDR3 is CVSTEDTTTYTQYY. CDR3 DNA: TGTGTCAGCACCGAAGACACTACCACATATACGCAGTATTAT.

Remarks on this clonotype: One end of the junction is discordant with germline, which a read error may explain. In DNA, the CDR3 is TGTGCCAGCAACTCCTCGTACTTGAATGTGATCTTC. Amino acid sequence: CASNSSYLNVIF. The V and J genes are TRBV11-2 and TRBJ2-1; D gene ambiguous. CDR3 length: 12 residues. The germline V gene encodes CDR1 SGHAT and CDR2 FQNNGV.

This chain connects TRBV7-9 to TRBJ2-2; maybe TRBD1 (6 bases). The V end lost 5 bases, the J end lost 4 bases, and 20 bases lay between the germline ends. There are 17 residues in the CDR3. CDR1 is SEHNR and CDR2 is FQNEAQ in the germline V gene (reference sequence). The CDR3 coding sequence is TGTGCCAGCAGCGACCTAAACAGGGCGCCTGTCACCGGGGAGCTGTTTTTT. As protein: CASSDLNRAPVTGELFF.